This T cell receptor beta chain was found in a study of post-analysis software for immune sequencing data. Study context: Relapsing-remitting, secondary progressive and progressive-relapsing courses of multiple sclerosis were included.

Each TCR beta cDNA library carried unique molecular identifiers. With roughly 0.95 to 11 million T cells as the source, a few hundred thousand cDNA molecules resulted. TCRdb reanalysed the PCR reads using MiXCR and keeps one entry per CDR3 protein. The table includes hundreds of thousands of distinct CDR3 sequences, about 60% detected once. General study results and limits: Controls' normalized Chao1 diversity significantly exceeded that of multiple sclerosis patients. In patients, a few TRBV segments were more frequent than in controls, with TRBV5-6, TRBV5-1 and TRBV20-1 among them. F-measure co-clustering was strong for batch-matched samples.

This clonotype was observed a few times. Its specificity is not known. Germline V gives CDR1 ENHRY, CDR2 SYGVKD. Trimming at V came to 3 bases and at J to 6 bases, leaving 8 bases not matched to a gene. The CDR3 is made up of 14 amino acids. The material sequenced was blood. This sequence was found in a girl aged 2 to 10 with multiple sclerosis. The genes are TRBV10-3 and TRBJ2-7; 7 nucleotides agree with TRBD1. CDR3 DNA sequence: TGTGCCATCAGTGACAAAGACAGGGTATCCGAGCAGTACTTC. The encoded protein is CAISDKDRVSEQYF.